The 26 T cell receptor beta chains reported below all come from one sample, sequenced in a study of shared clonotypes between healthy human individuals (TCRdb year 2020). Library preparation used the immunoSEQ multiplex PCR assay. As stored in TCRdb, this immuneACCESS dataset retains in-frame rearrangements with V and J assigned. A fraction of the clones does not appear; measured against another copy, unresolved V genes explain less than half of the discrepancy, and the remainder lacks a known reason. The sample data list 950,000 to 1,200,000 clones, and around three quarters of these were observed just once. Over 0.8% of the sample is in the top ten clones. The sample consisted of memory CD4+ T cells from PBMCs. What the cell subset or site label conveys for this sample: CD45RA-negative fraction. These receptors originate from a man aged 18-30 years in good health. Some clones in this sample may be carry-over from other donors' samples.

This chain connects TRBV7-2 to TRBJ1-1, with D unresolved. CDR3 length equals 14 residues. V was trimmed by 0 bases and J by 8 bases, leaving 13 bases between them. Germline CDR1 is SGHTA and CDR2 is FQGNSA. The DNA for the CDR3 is TGTGCCAGCAGCTTAGCGACGTGGTTTGCGGAAGCTTTCTTT. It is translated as CASSLATWFAEAFF. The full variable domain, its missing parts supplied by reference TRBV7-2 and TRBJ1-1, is GAGVSQSPSNKVTEKGKDVELRCDPISGHTALYWYRQSLGQGLEFLIYFQGNSAPDKSGLPSDRFSAERTGGSVSTLTIQRTQQEDSAVYLCASSLATWFAEAFFGQGTRLTVV.

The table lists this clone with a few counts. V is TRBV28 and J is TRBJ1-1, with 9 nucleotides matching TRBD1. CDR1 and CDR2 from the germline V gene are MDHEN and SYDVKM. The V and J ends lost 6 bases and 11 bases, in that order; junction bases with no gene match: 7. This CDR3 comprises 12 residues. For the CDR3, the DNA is TGTGCCAGCAGAATAACGACAGGGGGGGCTTTCTTT. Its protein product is CASRITTGGAFF.

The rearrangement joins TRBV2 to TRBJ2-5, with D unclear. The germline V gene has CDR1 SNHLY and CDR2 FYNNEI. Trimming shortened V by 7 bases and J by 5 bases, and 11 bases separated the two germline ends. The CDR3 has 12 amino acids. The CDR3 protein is CASTRKRETQYF. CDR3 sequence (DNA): TGTGCCAGCACGCGGAAAAGGGAGACCCAGTACTTC.

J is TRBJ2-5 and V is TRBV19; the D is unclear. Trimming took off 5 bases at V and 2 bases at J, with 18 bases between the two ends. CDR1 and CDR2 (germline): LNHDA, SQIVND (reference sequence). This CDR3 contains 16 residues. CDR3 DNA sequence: TGTGCCAGTAGTGCCCAATTGAGTTCCCGACAAGAGACCCAGTACTTC. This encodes CASSAQLSSRQETQYF.

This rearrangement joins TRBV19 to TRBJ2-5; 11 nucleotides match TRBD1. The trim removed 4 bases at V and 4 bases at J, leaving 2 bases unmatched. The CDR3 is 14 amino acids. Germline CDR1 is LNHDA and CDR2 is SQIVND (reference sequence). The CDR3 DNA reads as TGTGCCAGTAGTAAGGACAGGGGGCGAGAGACCCAGTACTTC. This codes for CASSKDRGRETQYF.

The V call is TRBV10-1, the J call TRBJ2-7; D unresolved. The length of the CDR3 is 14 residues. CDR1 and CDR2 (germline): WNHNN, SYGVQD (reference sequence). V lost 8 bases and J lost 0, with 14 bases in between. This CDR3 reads CASQFHTSSYEQYF. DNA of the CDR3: TGCGCCAGCCAATTTCATACGAGCTCCTACGAGCAGTACTTC.

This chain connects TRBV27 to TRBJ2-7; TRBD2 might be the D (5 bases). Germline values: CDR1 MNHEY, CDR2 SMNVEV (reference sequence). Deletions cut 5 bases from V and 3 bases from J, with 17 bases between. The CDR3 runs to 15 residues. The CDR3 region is CASSPDYNPIYEQYF. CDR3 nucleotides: TGTGCCAGCAGTCCCGACTATAACCCCATCTACGAGCAGTACTTC.

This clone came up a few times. The DNA for the CDR3 is TGCAGCGTTGAGTCGGCAGGGGGAGGAAACACCATATATTTT. It codes for CSVESAGGGNTIYF. This chain links TRBV29-1 with TRBJ1-3; 7 bases map to TRBD1. Germline V gene lookup returns CDR1 SQVTM and CDR2 ANQGSEA. The trim removed 3 bases at V and 4 bases at J, leaving 6 bases unmatched. This CDR3 region has 14 residues. Complete variable domain (other parts from reference TRBV29-1 and TRBJ1-3): SAVISQKPSRDICQRGTSLTIQCQVDSQVTMMFWYRQQPGQSLTLIATANQGSEATYESGFVIDKFPISRPNLTFSTLTVSNMSPEDSSIYLCSVESAGGGNTIYFGEGSWLTVV.

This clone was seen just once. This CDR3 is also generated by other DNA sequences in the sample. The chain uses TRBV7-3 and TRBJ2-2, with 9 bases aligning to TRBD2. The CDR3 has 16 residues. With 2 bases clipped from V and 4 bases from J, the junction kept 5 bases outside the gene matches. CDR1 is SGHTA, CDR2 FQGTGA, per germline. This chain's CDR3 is CASSLQAGGRTGELFF. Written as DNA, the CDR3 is TGTGCCAGCAGCTTACAGGCGGGAGGGCGCACCGGGGAGCTGTTTTTT.

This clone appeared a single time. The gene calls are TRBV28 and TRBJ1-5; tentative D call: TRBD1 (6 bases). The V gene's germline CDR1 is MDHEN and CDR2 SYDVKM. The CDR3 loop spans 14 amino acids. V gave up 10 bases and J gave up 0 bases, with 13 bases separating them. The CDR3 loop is CATRQVSSNQPQHF. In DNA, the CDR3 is TGTGCCACCCGACAGGTTTCTAGCAATCAGCCCCAGCATTTT.

CDR3 nucleotide sequence: TGTGCCAGCAGCGTCACAACCCGTCCGGGGGGAGGTGAAAAACTGTTTTTT. Protein: CASSVTTRPGGGEKLFF. The chain carries TRBV9 and TRBJ1-4; D might be TRBD1 (5 bases). Germline V gene sequence: CDR1 SGDLS, CDR2 YYNGEE. The length of the CDR3 is 17 residues. Trimming took off 2 bases at V and 7 bases at J, with 21 bases between the two ends.

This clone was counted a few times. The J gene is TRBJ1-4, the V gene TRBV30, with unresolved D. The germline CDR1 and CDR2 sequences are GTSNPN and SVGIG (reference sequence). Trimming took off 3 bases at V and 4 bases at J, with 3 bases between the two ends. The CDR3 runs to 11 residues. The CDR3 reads CAWRDNEKLFF. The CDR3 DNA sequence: TGTGCCTGGAGGGATAATGAAAAACTGTTTTTT.

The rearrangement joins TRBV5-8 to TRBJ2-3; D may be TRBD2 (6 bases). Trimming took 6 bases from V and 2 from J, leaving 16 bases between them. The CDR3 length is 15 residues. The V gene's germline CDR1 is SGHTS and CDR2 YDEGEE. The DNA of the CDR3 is TGTGCCAGCACCCCGAGCGGGCGGACCACAGATACGCAGTATTTT. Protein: CASTPSGRTTDTQYF.

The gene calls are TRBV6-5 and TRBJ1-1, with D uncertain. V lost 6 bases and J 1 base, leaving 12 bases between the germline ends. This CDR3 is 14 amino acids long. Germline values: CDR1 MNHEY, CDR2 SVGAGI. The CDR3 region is CASSRRVGNTEAFF. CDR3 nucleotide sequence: TGTGCCAGCAGCCGACGTGTGGGGAACACTGAAGCTTTCTTT.

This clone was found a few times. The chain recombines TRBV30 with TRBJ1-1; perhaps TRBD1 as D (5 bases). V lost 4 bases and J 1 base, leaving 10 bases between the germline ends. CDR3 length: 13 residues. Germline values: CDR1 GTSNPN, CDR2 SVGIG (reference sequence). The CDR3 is CAWKRGENTEAFF. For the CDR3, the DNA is TGTGCCTGGAAACGGGGGGAGAACACTGAAGCTTTCTTT.

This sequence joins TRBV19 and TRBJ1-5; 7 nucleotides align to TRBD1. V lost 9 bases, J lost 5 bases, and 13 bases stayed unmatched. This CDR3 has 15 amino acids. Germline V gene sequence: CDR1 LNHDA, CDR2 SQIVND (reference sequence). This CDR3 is CASHRGGSGDQPQHF. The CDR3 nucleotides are TGTGCCAGCCACCGAGGGGGCTCGGGAGATCAGCCCCAGCATTTT.

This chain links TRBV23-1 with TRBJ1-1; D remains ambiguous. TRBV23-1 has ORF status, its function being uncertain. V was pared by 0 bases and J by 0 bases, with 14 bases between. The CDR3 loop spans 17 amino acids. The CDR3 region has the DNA TGCGCCAGCAGTCAATCGAGGCAGCTCCTCATGAACACTGAAGCTTTCTTT. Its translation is CASSQSRQLLMNTEAFF.

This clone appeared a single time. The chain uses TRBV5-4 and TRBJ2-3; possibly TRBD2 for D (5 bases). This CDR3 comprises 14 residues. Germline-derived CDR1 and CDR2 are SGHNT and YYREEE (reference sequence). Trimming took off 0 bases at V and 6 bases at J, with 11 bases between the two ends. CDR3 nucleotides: TGTGCCAGCAGCTTGGGAGGGCGTTTTGATACGCAGTATTTT. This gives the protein CASSLGGRFDTQYF.

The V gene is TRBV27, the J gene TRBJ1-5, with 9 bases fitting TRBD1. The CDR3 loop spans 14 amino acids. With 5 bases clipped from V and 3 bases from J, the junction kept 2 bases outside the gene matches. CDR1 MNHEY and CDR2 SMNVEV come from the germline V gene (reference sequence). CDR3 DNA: TGTGCCAGCAGTAGACAGGGGGACAATCAGCCCCAGCATTTT. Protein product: CASSRQGDNQPQHF.

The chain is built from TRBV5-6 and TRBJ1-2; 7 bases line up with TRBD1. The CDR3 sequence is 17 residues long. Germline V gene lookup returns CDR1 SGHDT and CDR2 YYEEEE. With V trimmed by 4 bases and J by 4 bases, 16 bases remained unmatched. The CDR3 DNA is TGTGCCAGCAGCCAGATGACAGGGTCAAACTTGGCCTATGGCTACACCTTC. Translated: CASSQMTGSNLAYGYTF.

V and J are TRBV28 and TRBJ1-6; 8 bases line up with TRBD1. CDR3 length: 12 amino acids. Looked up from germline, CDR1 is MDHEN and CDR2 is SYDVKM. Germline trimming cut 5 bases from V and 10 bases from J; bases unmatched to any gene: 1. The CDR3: CASSDRGSPLHF. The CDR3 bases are TGTGCCAGCAGTGACAGGGGCTCACCCCTCCACTTT.

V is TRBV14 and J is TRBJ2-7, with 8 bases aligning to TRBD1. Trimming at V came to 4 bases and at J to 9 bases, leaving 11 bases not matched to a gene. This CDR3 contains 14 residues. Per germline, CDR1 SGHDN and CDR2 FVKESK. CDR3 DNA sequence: TGTGCCAGCAGCCTCAAAGATGGCAGGGGGCCGCAGTACTTC. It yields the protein CASSLKDGRGPQYF.

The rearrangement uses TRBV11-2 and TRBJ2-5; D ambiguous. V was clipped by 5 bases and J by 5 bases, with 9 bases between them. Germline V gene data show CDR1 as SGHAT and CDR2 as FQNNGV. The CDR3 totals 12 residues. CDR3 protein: CASSPTRETQYF. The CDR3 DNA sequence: TGTGCCAGCAGCCCAACCCGGGAGACCCAGTACTTC.

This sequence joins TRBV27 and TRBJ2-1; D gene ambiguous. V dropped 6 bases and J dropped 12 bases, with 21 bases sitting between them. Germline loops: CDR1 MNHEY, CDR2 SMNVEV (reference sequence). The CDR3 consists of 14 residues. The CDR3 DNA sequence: TGTGCCAGCAGGGGTCCCTTTCGCTCCGACGCGCAGTTCTTC. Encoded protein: CASRGPFRSDAQFF.

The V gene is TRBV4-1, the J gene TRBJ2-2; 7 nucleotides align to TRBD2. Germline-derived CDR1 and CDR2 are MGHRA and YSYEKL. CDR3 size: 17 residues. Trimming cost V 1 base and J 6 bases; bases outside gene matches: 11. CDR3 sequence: CASSQALRESEAGELFF. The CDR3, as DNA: TGCGCCAGCAGCCAAGCGTTGCGGGAGTCGGAGGCCGGGGAGCTGTTTTTT.

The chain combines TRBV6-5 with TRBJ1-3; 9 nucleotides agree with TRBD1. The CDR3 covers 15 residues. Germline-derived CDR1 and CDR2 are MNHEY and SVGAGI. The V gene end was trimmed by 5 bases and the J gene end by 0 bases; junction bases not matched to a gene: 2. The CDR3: CASSGQGRSGNTIYF. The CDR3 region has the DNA TGTGCCAGCAGTGGACAGGGGCGCTCTGGAAACACCATATATTTT.